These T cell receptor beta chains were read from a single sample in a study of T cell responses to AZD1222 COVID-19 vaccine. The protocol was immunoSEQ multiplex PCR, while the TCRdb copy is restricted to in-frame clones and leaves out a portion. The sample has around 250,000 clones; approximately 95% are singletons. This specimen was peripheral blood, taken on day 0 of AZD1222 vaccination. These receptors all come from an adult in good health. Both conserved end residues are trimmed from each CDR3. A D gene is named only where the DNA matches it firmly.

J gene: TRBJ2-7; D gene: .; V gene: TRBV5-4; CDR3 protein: ASSLDAQTAEQY
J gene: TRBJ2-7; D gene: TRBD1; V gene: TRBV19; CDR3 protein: ASSSVKDRGGEQY
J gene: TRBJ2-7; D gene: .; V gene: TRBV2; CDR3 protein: ASVGALREGEQY
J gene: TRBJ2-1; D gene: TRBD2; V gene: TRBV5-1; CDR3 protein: ASSSGLAGANNEQF
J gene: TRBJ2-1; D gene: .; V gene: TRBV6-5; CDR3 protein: ASTSYNEQF
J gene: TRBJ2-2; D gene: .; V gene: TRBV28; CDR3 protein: ASSLWGTNTGELF
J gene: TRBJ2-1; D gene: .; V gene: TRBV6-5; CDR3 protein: ASRPRGRRF
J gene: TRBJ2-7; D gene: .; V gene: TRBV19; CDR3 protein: ASSIGTTYEQY
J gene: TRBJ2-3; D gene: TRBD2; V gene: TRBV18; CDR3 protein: ASSRPGRDTQY
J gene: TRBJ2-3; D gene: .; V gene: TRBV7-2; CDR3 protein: ASSFPKSRARTDTQY
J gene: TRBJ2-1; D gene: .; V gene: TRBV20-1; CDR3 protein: SGSSYNEQF
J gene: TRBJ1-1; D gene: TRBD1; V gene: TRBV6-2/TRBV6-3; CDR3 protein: ASSSGTGLKNTEAF
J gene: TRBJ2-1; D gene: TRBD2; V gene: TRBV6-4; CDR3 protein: ASSDSSGSSHEQF
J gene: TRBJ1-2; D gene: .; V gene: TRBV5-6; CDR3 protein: ASNPVGRAMYGYT
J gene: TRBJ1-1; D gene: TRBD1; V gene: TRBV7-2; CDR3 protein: ASSLMTGGTEAF
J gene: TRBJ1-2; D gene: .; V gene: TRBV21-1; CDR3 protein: ASSSPPQGVYGYT
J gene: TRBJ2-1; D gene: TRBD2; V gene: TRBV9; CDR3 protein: ASSASGGSYNEQF
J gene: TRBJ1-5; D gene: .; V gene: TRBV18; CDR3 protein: ASSRGVGNQPQH
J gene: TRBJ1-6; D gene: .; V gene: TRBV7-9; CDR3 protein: ASSLGPNSPLH
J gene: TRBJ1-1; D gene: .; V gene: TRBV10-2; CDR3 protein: ASSESWVFPSGTEAF
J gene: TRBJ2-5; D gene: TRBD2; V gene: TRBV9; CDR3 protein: ASSVRGAGEVETQY
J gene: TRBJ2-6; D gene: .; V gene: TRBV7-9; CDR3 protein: ASRGGSGANVLT
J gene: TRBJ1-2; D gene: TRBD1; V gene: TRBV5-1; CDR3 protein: ASSNKGAEGGYT
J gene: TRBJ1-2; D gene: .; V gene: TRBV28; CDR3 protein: ASSLGSGNYGYT
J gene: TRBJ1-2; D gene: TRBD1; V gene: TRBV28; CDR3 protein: ASSSDPYWTGGNYGYT
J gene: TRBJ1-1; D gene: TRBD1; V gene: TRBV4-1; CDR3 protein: ASSQGLVGGGDTEAF
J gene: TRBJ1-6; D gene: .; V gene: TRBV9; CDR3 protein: ASSAHSNSPLH
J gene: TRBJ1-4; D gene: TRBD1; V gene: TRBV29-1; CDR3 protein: SVVVTGLVATNEKLF
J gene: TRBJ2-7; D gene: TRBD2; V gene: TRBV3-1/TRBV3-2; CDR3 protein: ASSQAFLAGAGEQY
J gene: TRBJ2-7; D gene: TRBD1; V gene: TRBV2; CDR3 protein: ASRWDRGEYEQY
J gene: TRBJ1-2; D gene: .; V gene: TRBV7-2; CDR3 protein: ASSLWAEPYGYT
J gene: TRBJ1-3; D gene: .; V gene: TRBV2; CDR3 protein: ASKGENTIY
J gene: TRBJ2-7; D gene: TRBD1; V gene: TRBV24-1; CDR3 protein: ATSGPGQGTYEQY